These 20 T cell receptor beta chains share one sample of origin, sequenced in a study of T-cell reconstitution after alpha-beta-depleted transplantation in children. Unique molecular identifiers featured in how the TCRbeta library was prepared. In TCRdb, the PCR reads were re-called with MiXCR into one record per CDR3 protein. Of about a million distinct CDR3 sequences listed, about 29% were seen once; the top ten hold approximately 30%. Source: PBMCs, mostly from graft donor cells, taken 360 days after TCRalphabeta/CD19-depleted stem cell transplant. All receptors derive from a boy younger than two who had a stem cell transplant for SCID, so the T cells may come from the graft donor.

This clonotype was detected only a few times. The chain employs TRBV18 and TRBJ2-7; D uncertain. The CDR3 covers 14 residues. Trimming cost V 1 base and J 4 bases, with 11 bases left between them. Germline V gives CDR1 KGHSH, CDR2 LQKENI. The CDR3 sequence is CASSPRQFFYEQYF. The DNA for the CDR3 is TGTGCCAGCTCACCACGGCAGTTTTTTTACGAGCAGTACTTC.

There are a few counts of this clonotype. As DNA, the CDR3 is TGCAGTGCTAGATCCCGGGCCCGAGGGAGCGAGCAGTACTTC. Amino acid sequence: CSARSRARGSEQYF. The V gene is TRBV20-1, the J gene TRBJ2-7, with D perhaps matching TRBD2 (5 bases). Deletions cut 2 bases from V and 6 bases from J, with 17 bases between. Germline V gene lookup returns CDR1 DFQATT and CDR2 SNEGSKA (reference sequence). The CDR3 consists of 14 residues.

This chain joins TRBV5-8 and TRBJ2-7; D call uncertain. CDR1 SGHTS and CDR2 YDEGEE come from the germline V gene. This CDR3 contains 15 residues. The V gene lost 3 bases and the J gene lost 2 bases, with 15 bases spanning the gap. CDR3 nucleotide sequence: TGTGCCAGCAGCTCGGACGGTCAAGTCCCCTACGAGCAGTACTTC. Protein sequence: CASSSDGQVPYEQYF.

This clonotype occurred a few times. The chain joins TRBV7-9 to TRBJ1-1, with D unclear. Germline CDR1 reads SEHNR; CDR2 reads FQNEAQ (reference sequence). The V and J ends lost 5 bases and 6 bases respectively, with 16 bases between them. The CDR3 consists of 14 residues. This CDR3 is CASSPGLLGAEAFF. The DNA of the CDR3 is TGTGCCAGCAGCCCAGGACTCCTAGGCGCTGAAGCTTTCTTT.

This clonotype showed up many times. The DNA of the CDR3 is TGTGCCAGCAGTCCCATAGCGGGGGGGTCAGATACGCAGTATTTT. This encodes CASSPIAGGSDTQYF. The chain recombines TRBV6-1 with TRBJ2-3; 11 bases map to TRBD2. CDR3 length equals 15 residues. Germline-derived CDR1 and CDR2 are MNHNS and SASEGT. The junction had 5 bases not matched to a gene; V was cut back by 5 bases and J by 4 bases.

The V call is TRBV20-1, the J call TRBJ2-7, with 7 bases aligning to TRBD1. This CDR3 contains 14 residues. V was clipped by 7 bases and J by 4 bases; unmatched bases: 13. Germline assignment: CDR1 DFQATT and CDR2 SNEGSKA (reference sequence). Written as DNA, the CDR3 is TGCAGTGTGATTCTCAGGGACAGTCAATACGAGCAGTACTTC. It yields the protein CSVILRDSQYEQYF.

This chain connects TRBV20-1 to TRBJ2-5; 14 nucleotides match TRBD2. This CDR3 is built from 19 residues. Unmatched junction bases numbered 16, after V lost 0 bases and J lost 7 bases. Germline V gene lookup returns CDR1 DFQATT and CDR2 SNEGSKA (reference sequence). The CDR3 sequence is CSAREEGGLAGAPMATQYF. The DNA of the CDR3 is TGCAGTGCTAGAGAAGAGGGGGGACTAGCGGGGGCCCCCATGGCGACCCAGTACTTC.

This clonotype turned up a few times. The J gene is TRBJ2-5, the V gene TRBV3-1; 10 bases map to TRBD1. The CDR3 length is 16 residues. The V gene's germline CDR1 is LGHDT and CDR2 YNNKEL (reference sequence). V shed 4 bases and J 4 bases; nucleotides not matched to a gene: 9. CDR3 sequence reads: CASSRDGTGVGETQYF. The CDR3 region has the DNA TGTGCCAGCAGCCGAGACGGGACAGGGGTAGGAGAGACCCAGTACTTC.

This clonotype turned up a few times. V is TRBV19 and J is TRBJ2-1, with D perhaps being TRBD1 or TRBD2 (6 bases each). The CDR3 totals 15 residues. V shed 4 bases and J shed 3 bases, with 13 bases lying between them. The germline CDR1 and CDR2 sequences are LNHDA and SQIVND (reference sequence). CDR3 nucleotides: TGTGCCAGTAGTAGACGGGGGCACGACTACAATGAGCAGTTCTTC. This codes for CASSRRGHDYNEQFF.

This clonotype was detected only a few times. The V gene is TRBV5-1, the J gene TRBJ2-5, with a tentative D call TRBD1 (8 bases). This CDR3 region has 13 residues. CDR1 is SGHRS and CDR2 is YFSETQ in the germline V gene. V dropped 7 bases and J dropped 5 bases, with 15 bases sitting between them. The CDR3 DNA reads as TGCGCCAGCGGAAACAGGGGGGGGGAGACCCAGTACTTC. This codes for CASGNRGGETQYF.

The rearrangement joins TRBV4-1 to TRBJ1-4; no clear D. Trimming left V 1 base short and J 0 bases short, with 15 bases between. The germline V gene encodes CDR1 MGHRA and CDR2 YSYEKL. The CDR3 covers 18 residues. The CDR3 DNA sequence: TGCGCCAGCAGCCAAGGATGGTCCGAGACACCAACTAATGAAAAACTGTTTTTT. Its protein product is CASSQGWSETPTNEKLFF.

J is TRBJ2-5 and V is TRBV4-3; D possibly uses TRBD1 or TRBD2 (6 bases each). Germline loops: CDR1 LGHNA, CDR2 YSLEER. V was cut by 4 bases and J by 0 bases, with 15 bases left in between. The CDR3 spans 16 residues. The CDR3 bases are TGCGCCAGCAGCCCGTTAGGGGGGTCGGACCAAGAGACCCAGTACTTC. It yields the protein CASSPLGGSDQETQYF.

CDR3 sequence reads: CASSYSPRGMNTEAFF. The CDR3 DNA reads as TGTGCCAGCAGTTACTCGCCCAGGGGGATGAACACTGAAGCTTTCTTT. This chain links TRBV6-5 with TRBJ1-1; TRBD1 matches at 7 bases. Germline CDR1 reads MNHEY; CDR2 reads SVGAGI. This CDR3 has 16 amino acids. The V segment lost 0 bases and the J segment 0 bases; nucleotides outside the gene matches: 4.

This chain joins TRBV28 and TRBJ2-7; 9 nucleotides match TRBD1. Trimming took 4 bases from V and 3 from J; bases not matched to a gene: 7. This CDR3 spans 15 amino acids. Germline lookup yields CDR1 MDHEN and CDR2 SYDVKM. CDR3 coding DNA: TGTGCCAGCAGTTCCGGGACAGGGCTCTACTACGAGCAGTACTTC. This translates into CASSSGTGLYYEQYF.

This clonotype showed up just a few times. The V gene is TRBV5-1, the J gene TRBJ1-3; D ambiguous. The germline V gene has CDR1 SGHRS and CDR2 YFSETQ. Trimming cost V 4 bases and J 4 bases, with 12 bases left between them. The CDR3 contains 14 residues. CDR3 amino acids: CASSPTRNGNTIYF. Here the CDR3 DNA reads TGCGCCAGCAGCCCCACGCGAAACGGAAACACCATATATTTT.

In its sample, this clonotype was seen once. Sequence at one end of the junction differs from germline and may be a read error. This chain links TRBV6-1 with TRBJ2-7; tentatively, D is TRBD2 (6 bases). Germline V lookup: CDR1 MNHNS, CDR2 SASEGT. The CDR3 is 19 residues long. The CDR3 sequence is CASSEISPGPRVGLYGQYF. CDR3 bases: TGTGCCAGCAGTGAAATCTCCCCCGGACCCAGGGTAGGACTATACGGGCAGTACTTC.

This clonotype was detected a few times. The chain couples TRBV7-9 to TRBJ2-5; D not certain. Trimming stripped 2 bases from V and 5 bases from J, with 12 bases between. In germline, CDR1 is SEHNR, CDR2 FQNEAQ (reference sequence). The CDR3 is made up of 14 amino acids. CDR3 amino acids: CASSLSLLWETQYF. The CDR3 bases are TGTGCCAGCAGCTTATCGCTTTTGTGGGAGACCCAGTACTTC.

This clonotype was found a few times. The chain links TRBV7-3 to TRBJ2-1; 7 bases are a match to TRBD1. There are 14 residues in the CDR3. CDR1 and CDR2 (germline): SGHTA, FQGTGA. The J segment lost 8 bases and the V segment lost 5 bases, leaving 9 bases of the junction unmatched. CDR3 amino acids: CASSLSTGVHEQFF. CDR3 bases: TGTGCCAGCAGCCTAAGCACAGGGGTACATGAGCAGTTCTTC.

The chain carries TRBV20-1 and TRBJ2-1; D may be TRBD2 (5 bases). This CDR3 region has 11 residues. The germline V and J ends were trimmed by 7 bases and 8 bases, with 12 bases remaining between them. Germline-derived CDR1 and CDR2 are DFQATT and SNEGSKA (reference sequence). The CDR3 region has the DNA TGCAGTGGTTGGAGGCCCGATGAGCAGTTCTTC. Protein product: CSGWRPDEQFF.

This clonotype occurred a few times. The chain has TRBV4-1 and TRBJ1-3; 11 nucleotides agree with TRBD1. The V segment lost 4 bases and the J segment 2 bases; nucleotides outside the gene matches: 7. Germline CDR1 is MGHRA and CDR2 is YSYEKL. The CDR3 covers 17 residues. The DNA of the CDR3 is TGCGCCAGCAGCCCGGACAGGGGGCGATTCCCTGGAAACACCATATATTTT. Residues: CASSPDRGRFPGNTIYF.